These 29 T cell receptor beta chains came from one sample sequenced in a study of cytomegalovirus exposure and HLA in healthy donors. PCR involved 60 Vbeta and 13 Jbeta primers. Repertoires were generated with immunoSEQ multiplex PCR, while TCRdb's copy carries only in-frame clones and drops some. This sample has 150,000 to 200,000 clones; about three quarters occur once, and the top ten carry over 12%. Sequenced sample: PBMCs. The origin of the receptors is a man aged 50-60 years in good health and CMV-seropositive.

This clone showed up just a few times. The genes are TRBV5-6 and TRBJ2-2; D not resolved. CDR3 length equals 16 residues. In germline, CDR1 is SGHDT, CDR2 YYEEEE. V lost 0 bases and J 0 bases, leaving 9 bases between the germline ends. CDR3 in DNA: TGTGCCAGCAGCTTGGTTGGGCGATCGAACACCGGGGAGCTGTTTTTT. Its protein product is CASSLVGRSNTGELFF. The full variable domain, completed using reference TRBV5-6 and TRBJ2-2, is DAGVTQSPTHLIKTRGQQVTLRCSPKSGHDTVSWYQQALGQGPQFIFQYYEEEERQRGNFPDRFSGHQFPNYSSELNVNALLLGDSALYLCASSLVGRSNTGELFFGEGSRLTVL.

The V call is TRBV19, the J call TRBJ2-7; the match to TRBD2 covers 12 bases. V lost 7 bases to trimming and J lost 2 bases; unmatched junction nucleotides: 12. The CDR3 sequence is 17 residues long. CDR1 is LNHDA and CDR2 is SQIVND in the germline V gene (reference sequence). The CDR3 region has the DNA TGTGCCAGTATTCTAAGACTAGCGGGGGTTAACACCTACGAGCAGTACGTC. It is translated as CASILRLAGVNTYEQYV.

The chain links TRBV9 to TRBJ1-2; 7 positions agree with TRBD1. This CDR3 is built from 14 residues. Germline CDR1 reads SGDLS; CDR2 reads YYNGEE. The V segment lost 0 bases and the J segment 5 bases; nucleotides outside the gene matches: 4. The CDR3 loop reads CASSVGDSLYGYTF. In DNA, the CDR3 is TGTGCCAGCAGCGTAGGGGACAGCCTTTATGGCTACACCTTC.

This chain links TRBV5-1 with TRBJ2-7; 7 nucleotides agree with TRBD1. The junction had 15 bases not matched to a gene; V was cut back by 2 bases and J by 4 bases. The CDR3 loop spans 17 amino acids. Looked up from germline, CDR1 is SGHRS and CDR2 is YFSETQ. CDR3 amino acids: CASSFTAGTAQLYEQYF. The CDR3 region has the DNA TGCGCCAGCAGCTTCACCGCCGGGACAGCCCAACTTTACGAGCAGTACTTC. Based on the CDR3 plus reference TRBV5-1 and TRBJ2-7, the full variable domain is KAGVTQTPRYLIKTRGQQVTLSCSPISGHRSVSWYQQTPGQGLQFLFEYFSETQRNKGNFPGRFSGRQFSNSRSEMNVSTLELGDSALYLCASSFTAGTAQLYEQYFGPGTRLTVT.

Concerning this clone: Distinct nucleotide sequences in the sample also encode this CDR3. The chain employs TRBV4-1 and TRBJ1-2, with 11 nucleotides matching TRBD1. V shed 1 base, J shed 4 bases, and the junction held 2 bases outside the gene matches. The CDR3 runs 15 residues. Germline CDR1 reads MGHRA; CDR2 reads YSYEKL. CDR3 DNA sequence: TGCGCCAGCAGCCAAGCCGGGACAGGGGGCTATGGCTACACCTTC. Its translation: CASSQAGTGGYGYTF.

This clone was recorded once. The chain joins TRBV29-1 to TRBJ2-5; the match to TRBD2 covers 11 bases. J lost 5 bases, V lost 3 bases, and 11 bases had no gene match. Germline V gene lookup returns CDR1 SQVTM and CDR2 ANQGSEA. The CDR3 consists of 16 residues. CDR3 amino acids: CSVEVAGGPPDETQYF. CDR3 coding DNA: TGCAGCGTTGAGGTAGCGGGGGGGCCTCCGGACGAGACCCAGTACTTC. Full variable domain (rest looked up from reference TRBV29-1 and TRBJ2-5): SAVISQKPSRDICQRGTSLTIQCQVDSQVTMMFWYRQQPGQSLTLIATANQGSEATYESGFVIDKFPISRPNLTFSTLTVSNMSPEDSSIYLCSVEVAGGPPDETQYFGPGTRLLVL.

The chain recombines TRBV7-2 with TRBJ2-3; TRBD2 agrees at 11 bases. CDR3 length: 16 amino acids. V shed 5 bases, J shed 0 bases, and the junction held 4 bases outside the gene matches. Germline assignment: CDR1 SGHTA and CDR2 FQGNSA. The CDR3 protein is CASSPGTSGSTDTQYF. CDR3 bases: TGTGCCAGCAGCCCCGGGACTAGCGGAAGCACAGATACGCAGTATTTT.

This clone came up a few times. The chain joins TRBV5-5 to TRBJ2-5; 8 bases agree with TRBD2. Trimming took 6 bases from V and 4 from J; bases not matched to a gene: 17. Germline CDR1 and CDR2: SGHKS and YYEKEE (reference sequence). The CDR3 runs to 17 residues. The CDR3 protein is CASTYSGGGASGETQYF. CDR3 coding DNA: TGTGCCAGCACCTATTCGGGAGGGGGAGCCAGCGGAGAGACCCAGTACTTC.

The CDR3 DNA sequence: TGTGCCAGCAGCCTGCGGGGGATGAACACTGAAGCTTTCTTT. Protein product: CASSLRGMNTEAFF. The J gene is TRBJ1-1, the V gene TRBV5-4; possible D gene TRBD1, 5 bases. This CDR3 is 14 amino acids long. CDR1 is SGHNT and CDR2 is YYREEE in the germline V gene (reference sequence). V shed 4 bases and J shed 0 bases, with 10 bases lying between them.

J is TRBJ1-2 and V is TRBV20-1, with D unclear. V lost 2 bases and J lost 5, with 3 bases in between. Germline CDR1 reads DFQATT; CDR2 reads SNEGSKA (reference sequence). The CDR3 runs to 10 residues. CDR3 loop: CSARSYGYTF. CDR3 nucleotides: TGCAGTGCTAGATCTTATGGCTACACCTTC.

The rearrangement uses TRBV7-9 and TRBJ2-1, with 11 bases aligning to TRBD2. Germline-derived CDR1 and CDR2 are SEHNR and FQNEAQ (reference sequence). Germline trimming cut 5 bases from V and 10 bases from J; bases unmatched to any gene: 7. This CDR3 has 14 amino acids. Here the CDR3 DNA reads TGTGCCAGCAGCCTTAGCGGGGGGGCCGGGGAGCAGTTCTTC. Translated: CASSLSGGAGEQFF.

This chain joins TRBV6-5 and TRBJ1-3; D perhaps matches TRBD1 (5 bases). Per the germline V gene, CDR1 is MNHEY and CDR2 is SVGAGI. V lost 6 bases to trimming and J lost 3 bases, with 15 bases between them. The CDR3 extends over 15 amino acids. The CDR3 sequence: CASSPKGHSGNTIYF. The CDR3 bases are TGTGCCAGCAGCCCCAAGGGGCATAGTGGAAACACCATATATTTT.

This chain connects TRBV28 to TRBJ2-1; possible D gene TRBD2, 5 bases. This CDR3 is 16 amino acids long. V lost 1 base, J lost 3 bases, and 13 bases lay in between. The germline gives CDR1 MDHEN, CDR2 SYDVKM. CDR3 loop: CASSLSFSRGYNEQFF. CDR3 sequence (DNA): TGTGCCAGCAGTTTATCCTTCAGCCGGGGCTACAATGAGCAGTTCTTC.

The chain couples TRBV19 to TRBJ2-2, with a tentative D call TRBD1 (6 bases). The V gene lost 4 bases and the J gene lost 4 bases, with 22 bases spanning the gap. The CDR3 contains 18 residues. Germline values: CDR1 LNHDA, CDR2 SQIVND (reference sequence). The CDR3 nucleotides read TGTGCCAGTAGTAAAGAAAAACTCACAGGGCGAGGCACCGGGGAGCTGTTTTTT. It translates to CASSKEKLTGRGTGELFF. The full variable domain, with the rest looked up from reference TRBV19 and TRBJ2-2, is DGGITQSPKYLFRKEGQNVTLSCEQNLNHDAMYWYRQDPGQGLRLIYYSQIVNDFQKGDIAEGYSVSREKKESFPLTVTSAQKNPTAFYLCASSKEKLTGRGTGELFFGEGSRLTVL.

CDR3 sequence reads: CASGTPGLATGELFF. CDR3 nucleotide sequence: TGTGCCAGCGGCACCCCGGGACTAGCGACCGGGGAGCTGTTTTTT. J is TRBJ2-2 and V is TRBV2; 10 positions agree with TRBD2. The CDR3 is 15 residues long. Trimming cost V 8 bases and J 5 bases; bases outside gene matches: 8. Germline CDR1 is SNHLY and CDR2 is FYNNEI.

This clone showed up just once. V and J are TRBV4-3 and TRBJ2-5; D might be TRBD2 (5 bases). Gene TRBJ2-7 matches the end of the DNA better, so the J call may be wrong. This CDR3 spans 14 amino acids. Germline V gene lookup returns CDR1 LGHNA and CDR2 YSLEER. The CDR3 region is CASSQEGGLSEQYF. The CDR3 DNA reads as TGCGCCAGCAGCCAAGAGGGCGGGTTAAGCGAGCAGTACTTC.

As concerns this clone: One end of the junction is discordant with germline, which a read error may explain. The CDR3 bases are TGCGCCAGCCGCTTGAATTCGGGGTCCAAAGAGACCCAGTACTTC. Translating gives CASRLNSGSKETQYF. The chain recombines TRBV5-1 with TRBJ2-5, with a weak D call TRBD2 (5 bases). The V gene's germline CDR1 is SGHRS and CDR2 YFSETQ. The length of the CDR3 is 15 residues.

The chain is built from TRBV18 and TRBJ2-5, with D maybe TRBD1 (6 bases). The CDR3 has 13 residues. Trimming pared 4 bases from V and 4 bases from J, leaving 10 bases between. CDR1 KGHSH and CDR2 LQKENI come from the germline V gene. The CDR3 region has the DNA TGTGCCAGCTCACTGGACAGAAGAGAGACCCAGTACTTC. This codes for CASSLDRRETQYF.

The rearrangement joins TRBV28 to TRBJ2-1; TRBD1 matches 9 bases. In germline, CDR1 is MDHEN, CDR2 SYDVKM. This CDR3 region has 15 residues. With V trimmed by 5 bases and J by 6 bases, 8 bases remained unmatched. The CDR3 spells CASSTGTGYFNEQFF. The CDR3 DNA reads as TGTGCCAGCAGTACCGGGACAGGGTATTTCAATGAGCAGTTCTTC. The full variable domain, with the rest looked up from reference TRBV28 and TRBJ2-1, is DVKVTQSSRYLVKRTGEKVFLECVQDMDHENMFWYRQDPGLGLRLIYFSYDVKMKEKGDIPEGYSVSREKKERFSLILESASTNQTSMYLCASSTGTGYFNEQFFGPGTRLTVL.

The V and J genes are TRBV5-4 and TRBJ1-1, with D possibly TRBD1 on 5 matching bases. The CDR3 covers 15 residues. V lost 1 base, J lost 3 bases, and 13 bases lay in between. Germline-derived CDR1 and CDR2 are SGHNT and YYREEE (reference sequence). The CDR3 DNA sequence: TGTGCCAGCAGCTTGAGGTGGGGGGGGGACACTGAAGCTTTCTTT. The encoded protein is CASSLRWGGDTEAFF.

The chain recombines TRBV6-6 with TRBJ2-1; D unclear. The CDR3 contains 16 residues. Germline CDR1 reads MNHNY; CDR2 reads SVGAGI (reference sequence). V was clipped by 2 bases and J by 2 bases, with 13 bases between them. Written as DNA, the CDR3 is TGTGCCAGCAGTTACCGTTCGGATACTACCTACAATGAGCAGTTCTTC. Translating it yields CASSYRSDTTYNEQFF.

The chain couples TRBV9 to TRBJ1-5; the match to TRBD1 covers 7 bases. CDR1 is SGDLS, CDR2 YYNGEE, per germline. The ends lost 5 bases at V and 2 bases at J; junction bases unmatched: 4. The CDR3 runs to 14 residues. The CDR3 here is CASRTQGGNQPQHF. CDR3 bases: TGTGCCAGCAGAACGCAGGGGGGCAATCAGCCCCAGCATTTT.

Points on this clone: Different DNA sequences within this sample yield the same CDR3. The chain recombines TRBV6-6 with TRBJ1-1; no firm D call. In germline, CDR1 is MNHNY, CDR2 SVGAGI (reference sequence). V gave up 0 bases and J gave up 4 bases, with 6 bases separating them. The CDR3 totals 13 residues. The CDR3 reads CASSYSTGTEAFF. The CDR3 bases are TGTGCCAGCAGTTACTCAACGGGCACTGAAGCTTTCTTT.

V gene TRBV2 combines with J gene TRBJ1-1, with unresolved D. The V gene lost 8 bases and the J gene lost 4 bases, with 14 bases spanning the gap. The CDR3 has 13 residues. CDR1 and CDR2 from the germline V gene are SNHLY and FYNNEI. CDR3 amino acids: CASSEVLRTEAFF. The CDR3 nucleotides are TGTGCCAGCTCGGAGGTCTTGCGCACTGAAGCTTTCTTT.

The rearrangement joins TRBV5-5 to TRBJ1-2, with D perhaps TRBD1 (6 bases). Germline loops: CDR1 SGHKS, CDR2 YYEKEE (reference sequence). Deletions cut 4 bases from V and 2 bases from J, with 18 bases between. This CDR3 has 16 residues. CDR3 DNA sequence: TGTGCCAGCAGCAAACAAATGGACAGACTAAACTATGGCTACACCTTC. Translating it yields CASSKQMDRLNYGYTF.

The chain links TRBV2 to TRBJ2-7; no definite D call. Deletions cut 3 bases from V and 3 bases from J, with 12 bases between. Germline CDR1 and CDR2: SNHLY and FYNNEI. This CDR3 contains 14 residues. The CDR3 here is CASSDGLLNYEQYV. CDR3 sequence (DNA): TGTGCCAGCAGTGACGGTCTCCTGAACTACGAGCAGTACGTC.

The chain uses TRBV7-9 and TRBJ2-6; 8 nucleotides align to TRBD2. The CDR3 length is 17 residues. V dropped 1 base and J dropped 0; count of bases not matched to a gene: 2. Germline V gene sequence: CDR1 SEHNR, CDR2 FQNEAQ (reference sequence). The CDR3 nucleotides are TGTGCCAGCAGCTTAGGTAGCGGGGACTCTGGGGCCAACGTCCTGACTTTC. Residues: CASSLGSGDSGANVLTF.

A few counts support this clone. This chain uses TRBV10-1 with TRBJ1-1; D might be TRBD1 (6 bases). CDR3 length equals 13 residues. Trimming stripped 8 bases from V and 1 base from J, with 11 bases between. From germline, CDR1 is WNHNN and CDR2 SYGVQD (reference sequence). CDR3 in amino acids: CASVGQRNTEAFF. The CDR3 coding sequence is TGCGCCAGCGTAGGACAGCGGAACACTGAAGCTTTCTTT.

This clone was detected only a few times. The chain links TRBV10-3 to TRBJ2-7; 7 nucleotides align to TRBD1. The CDR3 sequence is 13 residues long. V lost 3 bases and J lost 2; bases outside the gene matches: 1. CDR1 ENHRY and CDR2 SYGVKD come from the germline V gene. The CDR3 coding sequence is TGTGCCATCAGTGATGGACAGGCCTACGAGCAGTACGTC. This gives the protein CAISDGQAYEQYV.